This T cell receptor (beta chain) was recorded in a study of blood T cell repertoires in COVID-19 (dated by TCRdb to 2019 to 2021). Background for the entire study: Samples from collaborators originated in the United States, Italy and Spain and spanned both the acute and convalescent phases of COVID-19. Deeply sampled blood TCRbeta repertoires from subjects exposed to, actively infected with, or recovered from COVID-19 were included in the dataset. Nearly every sample came with metadata listing a de-identified subject ID, COVID-19 status, age in years and sex. Samples came from the ongoing ImmuneRACE study (first 160 participants) plus 1,254 subjects from 6 global collaborators. A freely available public database, intended as a resource for researchers studying the immune response to SARS-CoV-2, is where the repertoires were released. HLA class I and class II types, where available, came from metadata supplied by the sample provider rather than from assay-based typing. The prospective study material was composed of cDNA or gDNA derived from T cells, B-cell-depleted T cells, or PBMCs. On the study overall, not on this receptor specifically: The amount of clinical and demographic metadata varied by source and participant and was provided uncurated.

Collaborating institutions collected whole blood in K2EDTA tubes following their own protocols. For TCRbeta analysis, collaborator samples were shipped as frozen whole blood, as isolated PBMCs, or as DNA extracted from either sample type. Worth noting for this clone: This receptor's antigen is unknown. No base quality information exists; no much larger clone differs at one position.

Looking up the germline V gene yields CDR1 SQVTM and CDR2 ANQGSEA. Counted from cysteine to phenylalanine, this CDR3 has 12 amino acids. Only CDR3 DNA is held: 36 bases, read in frame from base 1. V and J are truncated by 5 bases and 2 bases respectively, leaving an intervening sequence of 9 bases. The immunoSEQ Assay, a bias-controlled multiplex PCR, was used to amplify TCRbeta CDR3 regions from genomic DNA. Regarding the original processing steps: The number of nucleated cells in each sample was estimated by amplification of reference gene primers within the assay. Sequence reads were collapsed and filtered to measure the absolute abundance of every unique TCRbeta CDR3 rearrangement. For each sample, productive Simpson clonality was calculated by taking the square root of Simpson's diversity index across productive rearrangements. TCRdb provides this immuneACCESS table in a form limited to in-frame rearrangements. Some clones are lacking; in checked studies, under half of them reflect an unresolved V gene, and why the rest are absent is not known. V, J and clone size reflect that table, while D and trimming were determined from the DNA. The sample profile shows about 380,000 clones; 85% of them were found once. More than 3% of the sample belongs to the ten largest clones.

The sequence came from a woman between 18 and 30 years old with acute or convalescent COVID-19. Sequenced sample: peripheral blood. The sequence joins TRBV29-1 to TRBJ2-5; possibly the D gene is TRBD2, per 6 matching bases. The DNA reads TGCAGCGTTAATGGGGGGCAAGAGACCCAGTACTTC. Its protein product is CSVNGGQETQYF.